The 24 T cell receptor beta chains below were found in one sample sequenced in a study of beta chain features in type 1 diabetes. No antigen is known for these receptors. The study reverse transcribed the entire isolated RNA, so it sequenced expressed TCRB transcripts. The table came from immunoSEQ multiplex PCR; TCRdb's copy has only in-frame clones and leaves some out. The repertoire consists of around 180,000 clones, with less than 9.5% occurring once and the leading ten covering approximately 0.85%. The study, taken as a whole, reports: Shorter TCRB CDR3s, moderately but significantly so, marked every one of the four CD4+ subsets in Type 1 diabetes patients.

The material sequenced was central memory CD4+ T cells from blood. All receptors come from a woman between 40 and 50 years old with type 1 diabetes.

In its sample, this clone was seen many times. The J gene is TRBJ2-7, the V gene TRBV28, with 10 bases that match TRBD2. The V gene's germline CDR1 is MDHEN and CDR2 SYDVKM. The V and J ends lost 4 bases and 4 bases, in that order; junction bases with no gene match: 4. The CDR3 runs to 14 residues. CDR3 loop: CASSSTSGDYEQYF. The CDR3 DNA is TGTGCCAGCAGTTCTACTAGCGGGGATTACGAGCAGTACTTC.

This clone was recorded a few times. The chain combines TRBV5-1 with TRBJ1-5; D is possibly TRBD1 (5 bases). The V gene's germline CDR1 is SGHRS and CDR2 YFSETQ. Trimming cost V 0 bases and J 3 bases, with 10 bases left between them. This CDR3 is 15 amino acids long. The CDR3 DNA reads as TGCGCCAGCAGCTTGGGAGACAGTTTCAATCAGCCCCAGCATTTT. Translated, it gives CASSLGDSFNQPQHF.

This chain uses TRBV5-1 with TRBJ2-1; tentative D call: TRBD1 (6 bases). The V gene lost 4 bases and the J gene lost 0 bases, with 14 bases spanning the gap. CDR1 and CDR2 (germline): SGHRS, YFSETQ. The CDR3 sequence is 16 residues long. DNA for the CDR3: TGCGCCAGCAGCCGAACTGACAGGAGCTCCTACAATGAGCAGTTCTTC. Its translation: CASSRTDRSSYNEQFF.

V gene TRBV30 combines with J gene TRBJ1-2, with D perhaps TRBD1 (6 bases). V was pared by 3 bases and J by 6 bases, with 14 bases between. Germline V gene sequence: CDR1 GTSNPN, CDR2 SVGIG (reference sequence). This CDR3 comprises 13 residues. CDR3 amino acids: CAWRDTGGHGYTF. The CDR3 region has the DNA TGTGCCTGGAGGGATACGGGGGGCCATGGCTACACCTTC. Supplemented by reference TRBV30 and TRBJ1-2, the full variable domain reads SQTIHQWPATLVQPVGSPLSLECTVEGTSNPNLYWYRQAAGRGLQLLFYSVGIGQISSEVPQNLSASRPQDRQFILSSKKLLLSDSGFYLCAWRDTGGHGYTFGSGTRLTVV.

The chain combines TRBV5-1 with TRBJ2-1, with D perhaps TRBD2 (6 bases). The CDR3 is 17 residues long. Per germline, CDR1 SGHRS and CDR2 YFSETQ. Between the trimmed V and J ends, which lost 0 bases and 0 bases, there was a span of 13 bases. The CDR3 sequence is CASSLGGAGSSYNEQFF. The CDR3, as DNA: TGCGCCAGCAGCTTGGGCGGGGCGGGATCCTCCTACAATGAGCAGTTCTTC.

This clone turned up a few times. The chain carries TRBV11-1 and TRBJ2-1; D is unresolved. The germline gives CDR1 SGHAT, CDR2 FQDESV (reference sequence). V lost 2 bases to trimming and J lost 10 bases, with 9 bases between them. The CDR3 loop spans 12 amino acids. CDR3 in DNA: TGTGCCAGCAGCTTATTCGCGGCCGAGCAGTTCTTC. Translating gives CASSLFAAEQFF.

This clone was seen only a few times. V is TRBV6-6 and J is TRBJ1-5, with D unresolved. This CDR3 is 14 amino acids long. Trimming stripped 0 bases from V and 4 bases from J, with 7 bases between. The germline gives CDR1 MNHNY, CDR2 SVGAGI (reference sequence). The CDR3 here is CASSYSIGNQPQHF. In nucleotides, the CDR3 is TGTGCCAGCAGTTACTCGATCGGGAATCAGCCCCAGCATTTT.

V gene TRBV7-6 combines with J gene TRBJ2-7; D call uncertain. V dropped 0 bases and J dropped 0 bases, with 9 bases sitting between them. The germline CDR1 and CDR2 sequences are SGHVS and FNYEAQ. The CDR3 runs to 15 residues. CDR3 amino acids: CASSLAPTSSYEQYF. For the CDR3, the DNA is TGTGCCAGCAGCTTAGCCCCAACGAGCTCCTACGAGCAGTACTTC. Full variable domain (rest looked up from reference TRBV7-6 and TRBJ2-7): GAGVSQSPRYKVTKRGQDVALRCDPISGHVSLYWYRQALGQGPEFLTYFNYEAQQDKSGLPNDRFSAERPEGSISTLTIQRTEQRDSAMYRCASSLAPTSSYEQYFGPGTRLTVT.

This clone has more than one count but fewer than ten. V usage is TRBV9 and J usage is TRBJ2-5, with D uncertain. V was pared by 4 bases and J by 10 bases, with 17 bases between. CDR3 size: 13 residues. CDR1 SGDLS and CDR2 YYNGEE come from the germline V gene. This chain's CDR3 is CASSPSLRQNQYF. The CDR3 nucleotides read TGTGCCAGCAGCCCCTCCCTCCGCCAGAACCAGTACTTC.

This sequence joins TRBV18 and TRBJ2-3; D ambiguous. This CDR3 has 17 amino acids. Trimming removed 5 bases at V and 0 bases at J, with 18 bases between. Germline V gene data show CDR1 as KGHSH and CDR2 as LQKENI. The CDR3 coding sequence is TGTGCCAGCTCAGATTACGGTGGTGTGTCTAGCACAGATACGCAGTATTTT. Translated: CASSDYGGVSSTDTQYF.

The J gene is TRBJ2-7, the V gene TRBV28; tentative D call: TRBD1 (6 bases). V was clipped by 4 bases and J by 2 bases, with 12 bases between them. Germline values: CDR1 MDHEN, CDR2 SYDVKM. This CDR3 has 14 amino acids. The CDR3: CASSSGVFPYEQYF. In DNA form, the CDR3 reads TGTGCCAGCAGTTCAGGGGTTTTTCCCTACGAGCAGTACTTC.

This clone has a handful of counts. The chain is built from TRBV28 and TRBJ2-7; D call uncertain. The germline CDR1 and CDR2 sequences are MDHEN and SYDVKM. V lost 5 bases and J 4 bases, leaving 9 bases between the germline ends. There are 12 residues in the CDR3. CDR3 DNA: TGTGCCAGCAGTACTTACGGGTACGAGCAGTACTTC. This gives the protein CASSTYGYEQYF.

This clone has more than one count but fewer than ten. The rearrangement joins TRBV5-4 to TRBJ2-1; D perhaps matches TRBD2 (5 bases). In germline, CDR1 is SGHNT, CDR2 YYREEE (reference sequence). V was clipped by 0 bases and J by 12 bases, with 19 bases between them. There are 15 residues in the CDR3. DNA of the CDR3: TGTGCCAGCAGCTTGGCCGCGGGCACCATCCCCGGGCAGTTCTTC. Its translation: CASSLAAGTIPGQFF.

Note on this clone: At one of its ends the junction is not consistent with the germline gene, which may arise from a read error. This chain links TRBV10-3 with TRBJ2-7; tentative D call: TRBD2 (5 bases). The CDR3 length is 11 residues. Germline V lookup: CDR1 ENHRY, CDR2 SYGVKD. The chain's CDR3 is CASSSGDGQYF. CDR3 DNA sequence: TGTGCCAGCAGTTCCGGGGATGGGCAGTACTTC.

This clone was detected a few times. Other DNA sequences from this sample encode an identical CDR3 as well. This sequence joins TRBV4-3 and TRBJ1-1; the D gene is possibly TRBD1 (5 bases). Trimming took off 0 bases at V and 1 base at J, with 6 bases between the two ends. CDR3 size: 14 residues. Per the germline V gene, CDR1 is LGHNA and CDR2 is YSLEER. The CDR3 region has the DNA TGCGCCAGCAGCCAAGACACAGGGAACACTGAAGCTTTCTTT. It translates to CASSQDTGNTEAFF.

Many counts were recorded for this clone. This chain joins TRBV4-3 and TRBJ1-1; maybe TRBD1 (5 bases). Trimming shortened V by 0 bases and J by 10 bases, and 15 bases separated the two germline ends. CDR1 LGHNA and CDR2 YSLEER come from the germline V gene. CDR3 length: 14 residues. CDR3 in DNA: TGCGCCAGCAGCCAAGATAGGAGGACGGGGGGAGCTTTCTTT. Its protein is CASSQDRRTGGAFF.

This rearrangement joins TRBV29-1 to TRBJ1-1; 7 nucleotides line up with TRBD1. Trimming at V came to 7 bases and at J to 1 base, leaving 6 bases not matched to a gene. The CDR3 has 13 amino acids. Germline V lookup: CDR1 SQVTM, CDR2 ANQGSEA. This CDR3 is CSGKDRSNTEAFF. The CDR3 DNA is TGCAGCGGTAAGGACAGGTCGAACACTGAAGCTTTCTTT.

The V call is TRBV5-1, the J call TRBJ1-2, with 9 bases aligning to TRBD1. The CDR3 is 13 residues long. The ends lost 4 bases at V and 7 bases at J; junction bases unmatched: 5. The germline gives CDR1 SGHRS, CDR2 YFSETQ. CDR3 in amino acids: CASSRDREGGYTF. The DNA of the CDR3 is TGCGCCAGCAGCCGGGACAGGGAAGGTGGCTACACCTTC.

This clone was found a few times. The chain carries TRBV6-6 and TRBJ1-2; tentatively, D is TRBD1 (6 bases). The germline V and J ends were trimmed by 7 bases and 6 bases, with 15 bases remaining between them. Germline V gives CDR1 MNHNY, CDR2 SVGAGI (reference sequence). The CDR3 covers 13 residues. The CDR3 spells CASIREGGHGYTF. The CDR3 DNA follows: TGTGCCAGCATCAGGGAGGGGGGCCATGGCTACACCTTC.

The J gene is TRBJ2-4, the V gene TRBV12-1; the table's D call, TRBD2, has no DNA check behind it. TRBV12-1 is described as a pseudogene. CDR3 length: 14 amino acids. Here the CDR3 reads CASSFRTMKNIQYF. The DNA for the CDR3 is TGTGCCAGCAGCTTTAGGACTATGAAAAACATTCAGTACTTC.

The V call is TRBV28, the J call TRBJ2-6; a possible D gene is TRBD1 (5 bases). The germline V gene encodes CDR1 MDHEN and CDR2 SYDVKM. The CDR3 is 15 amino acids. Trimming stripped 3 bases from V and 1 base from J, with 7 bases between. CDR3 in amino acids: CASSFRGSGANVLTF. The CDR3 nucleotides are TGTGCCAGCAGTTTTAGGGGTTCTGGGGCCAACGTCCTGACTTTC.

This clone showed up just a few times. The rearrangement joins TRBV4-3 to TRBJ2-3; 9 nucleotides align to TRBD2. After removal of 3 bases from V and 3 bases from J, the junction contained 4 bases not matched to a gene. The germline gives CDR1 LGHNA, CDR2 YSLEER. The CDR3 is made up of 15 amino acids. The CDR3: CASSQTGLATDTQYF. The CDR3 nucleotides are TGCGCCAGCAGCCAGACGGGACTAGCTACAGATACGCAGTATTTT.

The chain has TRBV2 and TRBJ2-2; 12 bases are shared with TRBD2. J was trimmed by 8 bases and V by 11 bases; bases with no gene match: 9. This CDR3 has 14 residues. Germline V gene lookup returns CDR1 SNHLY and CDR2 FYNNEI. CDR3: CAQTSGRTPGELFF. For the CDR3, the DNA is TGTGCCCAAACTAGCGGGAGGACCCCGGGGGAGCTGTTTTTT.

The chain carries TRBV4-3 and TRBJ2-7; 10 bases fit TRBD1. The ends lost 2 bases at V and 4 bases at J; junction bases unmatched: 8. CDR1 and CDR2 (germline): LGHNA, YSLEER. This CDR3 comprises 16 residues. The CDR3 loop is CASSQTGPGQGYEQYF. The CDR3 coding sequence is TGCGCCAGCAGCCAAACAGGCCCGGGACAGGGGTACGAGCAGTACTTC.